This entry lists 28 T cell receptor beta chains sequenced from one sample in a study of blood T cell repertoires in COVID-19. Only in-frame clones appear in the TCRdb table, and some are missing; sequencing was by immunoSEQ multiplex PCR. The table records under 45,000 clones, 80% to 90% of them present only once. Sample: peripheral blood. These receptor sequences come from a human donor in a cohort sampled during active COVID-19.

The genes are TRBV5-6 and TRBJ2-3, with 11 bases aligning to TRBD2. The CDR3 has 15 residues. J lost 6 bases, V lost 2 bases, and 5 bases had no gene match. CDR1 and CDR2 (germline): SGHDT, YYEEEE. CDR3 bases: TGTGCCAGCAGCTTCGTTAGCGGGAGGGCGGATACGCAGTATTTT. Its translation is CASSFVSGRADTQYF.

About this clone: One end of the junction is discordant with germline, which a read error may explain. The chain links TRBV7-7 to TRBJ2-5; 10 bases map to TRBD2. The CDR3 extends over 14 amino acids. CDR1 is SSHAT, CDR2 FNYEAQ, per germline (reference sequence). Here the CDR3 DNA reads TGTGCTAGCAGTTTGGGACTAGCGCAAGAGACCCAGTACTTC. Amino acids: CASSLGLAQETQYF.

The rearrangement uses TRBV5-1 and TRBJ2-5; D is undetermined. The V gene's germline CDR1 is SGHRS and CDR2 YFSETQ. The germline V and J ends were trimmed by 3 bases and 1 base, with 4 bases remaining between them. CDR3 length equals 12 residues. The CDR3 sequence: CASSSSQETQYF. The CDR3 nucleotides are TGCGCCAGCAGCTCCTCCCAAGAGACCCAGTACTTC.

The chain combines TRBV25-1 with TRBJ1-2, with a tentative D call TRBD1 (5 bases). Looked up from germline, CDR1 is MGHDK and CDR2 is SYGVNS. The V gene lost 3 bases and the J gene lost 7 bases, with 15 bases spanning the gap. The CDR3 spans 14 residues. The CDR3: CASSDTERGAGYTF. CDR3 in DNA: TGTGCCAGCAGTGATACGGAAAGGGGTGCTGGCTACACCTTC.

V is TRBV2 and J is TRBJ2-5, with TRBD2 matching over 11 bases. The V gene's germline CDR1 is SNHLY and CDR2 FYNNEI. J gave up 2 bases and V 6 bases, and 5 bases lay outside the gene matches. The CDR3 is 15 amino acids. The CDR3: CASRERTSGQETQYF. CDR3 sequence (DNA): TGTGCCAGCAGGGAGAGGACTAGCGGGCAAGAGACCCAGTACTTC.

The V call is TRBV5-4, the J call TRBJ2-2; 7 bases align to TRBD1. Germline V gene data show CDR1 as SGHNT and CDR2 as YYREEE (reference sequence). CDR3 size: 16 residues. V dropped 4 bases and J dropped 6; count of bases not matched to a gene: 12. This CDR3 reads CASSLLGIGTAGELFF. The CDR3 coding sequence is TGTGCCAGCAGCCTACTTGGGATCGGGACAGCCGGGGAGCTGTTTTTT.

The rearrangement uses TRBV5-4 and TRBJ2-1; 9 bases agree with TRBD1. Germline values: CDR1 SGHNT, CDR2 YYREEE (reference sequence). V was clipped by 5 bases and J by 3 bases; unmatched bases: 6. The CDR3 is 15 residues long. The CDR3 here is CASSARDRVYNEQFF. The CDR3 DNA is TGTGCCAGCAGTGCCCGGGACAGGGTCTACAATGAGCAGTTCTTC.

In this sample, this clone turned up a few times. This sequence joins TRBV30 and TRBJ2-4; 8 nucleotides line up with TRBD1. After removal of 1 base from V and 9 bases from J, the junction contained 5 bases not matched to a gene. The CDR3 has 13 residues. Germline CDR1 GTSNPN, CDR2 SVGIG (reference sequence). The CDR3 protein is CAWSGQGKGIQYF. CDR3 in DNA: TGTGCCTGGAGTGGACAGGGGAAGGGCATTCAGTACTTC.

The chain joins TRBV12-3 or TRBV12-4 to TRBJ1-2; maybe TRBD1 (5 bases). This CDR3 spans 12 amino acids. Trimming cost V 6 bases and J 8 bases, with 13 bases left between them. CDR3 sequence: CASSFSRVGYTF. The CDR3 region has the DNA TGTGCCAGCAGCTTCAGCAGGGTGGGCTACACCTTC.

The chain links TRBV25-1 to TRBJ2-7; the D gene is possibly TRBD2 (6 bases). Trimming took 5 bases from V and 4 from J, leaving 12 bases between them. CDR1 and CDR2 (germline): MGHDK, SYGVNS. This CDR3 has 13 amino acids. This CDR3 reads CASSRSGVYEQYF. CDR3 nucleotide sequence: TGTGCCAGCAGTCGTTCGGGGGTGTACGAGCAGTACTTC.

The gene calls are TRBV7-9 and TRBJ1-4; TRBD1 is a possible D gene (6 bases). The CDR3 covers 14 residues. V was trimmed by 5 bases and J by 8 bases, leaving 15 bases between them. The germline V gene encodes CDR1 SEHNR and CDR2 FQNEAQ (reference sequence). The CDR3 sequence is CASSKTGSGEKLFF. The CDR3 nucleotides are TGTGCCAGCAGCAAAACAGGGTCGGGGGAAAAACTGTTTTTT.

The V and J genes are TRBV5-1 and TRBJ1-6, with TRBD1 as a possible D gene (5 bases). CDR3 size: 15 residues. Germline values: CDR1 SGHRS, CDR2 YFSETQ. V lost 4 bases, J lost 13 bases, and 21 bases lay in between. CDR3 DNA sequence: TGCGCCAGCAGCGGAAAAGGGAGGGGAGAGACGCCCCTCCACTTT. Amino acids: CASSGKGRGETPLHF.

This clone is categorized as large. V and J are TRBV24-1 and TRBJ2-7; TRBD2 aligns across 13 bases. CDR3 length equals 15 residues. From germline, CDR1 is KGHDR and CDR2 SFDVKD. V shed 5 bases, J shed 7 bases, and the junction held 7 bases outside the gene matches. This CDR3 reads CATSARTSGRGEQYF. In nucleotides, the CDR3 is TGTGCCACCAGTGCCAGGACTAGCGGGAGAGGGGAGCAGTACTTC.

The CDR3 coding sequence is TGTGCCAGTCGGAGGCTAGCGGGCTCCTACAATGAGCAGTTCTTC. This translates into CASRRLAGSYNEQFF. The chain uses TRBV28 and TRBJ2-1; 8 bases fit TRBD2. CDR3 length equals 15 residues. CDR1 is MDHEN and CDR2 is SYDVKM in the germline V gene. Trimming removed 9 bases from V and 0 bases from J; junction bases left unmatched: 7.

This chain connects TRBV14 to TRBJ1-6, with 8 bases aligning to TRBD1. The CDR3 is made up of 15 amino acids. Germline V gives CDR1 SGHDN, CDR2 FVKESK. V was clipped by 1 base and J by 9 bases; unmatched bases: 5. CDR3 sequence reads: CASSQGTGGFSPLHF. DNA of the CDR3: TGTGCCAGCAGCCAAGGTACAGGGGGTTTTTCACCCCTCCACTTT.

CDR3 sequence: CARSWPRQGKQPQHF. CDR3 in DNA: TGTGCCAGAAGCTGGCCCCGACAGGGAAAGCAGCCCCAGCATTTT. This sequence joins TRBV5-3 and TRBJ1-5, with 7 bases that match TRBD1. TRBV5-3 is sorted into the ORF group, with uncertain function. V was pared by 3 bases and J by 7 bases, with 10 bases of the junction left unmatched. The length of the CDR3 is 15 residues.

The J gene is TRBJ1-1, the V gene TRBV30; D not resolved. CDR1 is GTSNPN and CDR2 is SVGIG in the germline V gene (reference sequence). The V and J ends lost 4 bases and 6 bases respectively, with 18 bases between them. The length of the CDR3 is 14 residues. The CDR3 nucleotides are TGTGCCTGGATAGTCCGGAGAGGGTATTCTGAAGCTTTCTTT. Its translation is CAWIVRRGYSEAFF.

The J gene is TRBJ1-2, the V gene TRBV29-1; tentatively, D is TRBD1 (5 bases). Trimming removed 6 bases from V and 4 bases from J, with 12 bases in between. This CDR3 region has 12 residues. Germline V CDR1 and CDR2: SQVTM, ANQGSEA. CDR3 region: CSVGGETYGYTF. CDR3 DNA: TGCAGCGTGGGGGGGGAGACCTATGGCTACACCTTC.

The V and J genes are TRBV27 and TRBJ1-1; possibly TRBD1 for D (5 bases). This CDR3 comprises 17 residues. The V end lost 0 bases, the J end lost 0 bases, and 14 bases lay between the germline ends. Germline V gives CDR1 MNHEY, CDR2 SMNVEV (reference sequence). The CDR3 here is CASSLSWGGRLNTEAFF. In DNA form, the CDR3 reads TGTGCCAGCAGTTTATCGTGGGGGGGTAGGTTGAACACTGAAGCTTTCTTT.

The rearrangement links TRBV7-3 to TRBJ2-2; TRBD1 is a possible D gene (5 bases). The germline V and J ends were trimmed by 5 bases and 2 bases, with 15 bases remaining between them. CDR3 length: 16 amino acids. Germline V gene sequence: CDR1 SGHTA, CDR2 FQGTGA. The CDR3 DNA sequence: TGTGCCAGCAGCCCAGAGGCAGGGCCAAACACCGGGGAGCTGTTTTTT. It is translated as CASSPEAGPNTGELFF. The whole variable domain, remainder taken from reference TRBV7-3 and TRBJ2-2, is GAGVSQTPSNKVTEKGKYVELRCDPISGHTALYWYRQSLGQGPEFLIYFQGTGAADDSGLPNDRFFAVRPEGSVSTLKIQRTERGDSAVYLCASSPEAGPNTGELFFGEGSRLTVL.

This chain uses TRBV6-6 with TRBJ1-1; a weak D match, TRBD1 (5 bases). This CDR3 has 16 residues. CDR1 and CDR2 from the germline V gene are MNHNY and SVGAGI (reference sequence). With 5 bases removed from V and 3 bases from J, the gap between germline ends came to 19 bases. This CDR3 is CASSIQGRAVHTEAFF. CDR3 nucleotide sequence: TGTGCCAGCAGTATCCAGGGCAGGGCTGTTCACACTGAAGCTTTCTTT.

The rearrangement links TRBV3-1 (or the pseudogene TRBV3-2) to TRBJ2-2, with TRBD1 identical over 7 bases. Trimming cost V 1 base and J 2 bases; bases outside gene matches: 10. This CDR3 has 18 residues. CDR1 is LGHDT and CDR2 is YNNKEL in the germline V gene (reference sequence). The DNA for the CDR3 is TGTGCCAGCAGCCAAGCCTTCCCAGGGACAGCTAACACCGGGGAGCTGTTTTTT. Its protein product is CASSQAFPGTANTGELFF.

This sequence joins TRBV21-1 and TRBJ1-2; the DNA was not compared with TRBD1, the D call given in the table. TRBV21-1 is labeled a pseudogene. CDR3 length: 12 amino acids. The CDR3 spells CASSKVAYGYTF. DNA of the CDR3: TGTGCCAGCAGCAAAGTGGCCTATGGCTACACCTTC.

CDR3 loop: CASSQDRDIPGELFF. CDR3 bases: TGCGCCAGCAGCCAAGATCGGGACATCCCCGGGGAGCTGTTTTTT. The rearrangement links TRBV4-3 to TRBJ2-2; tentatively, D is TRBD1 (6 bases). Trimming shortened V by 0 bases and J by 6 bases, and 11 bases separated the two germline ends. There are 15 residues in the CDR3. Germline values: CDR1 LGHNA, CDR2 YSLEER.

The rearrangement links TRBV9 to TRBJ1-6; the D gene is possibly TRBD1 (6 bases). Looked up from germline, CDR1 is SGDLS and CDR2 is YYNGEE. Trimming took 4 bases from V and 5 from J, leaving 16 bases between them. The CDR3 sequence is 16 residues long. Here the CDR3 DNA reads TGTGCCAGCAGCACGGCGCGTCAGGGGAATAATTCACCCCTCCACTTT. As protein: CASSTARQGNNSPLHF.

The chain employs TRBV4-1 and TRBJ2-5, with 7 nucleotides matching TRBD2. Per the germline V gene, CDR1 is MGHRA and CDR2 is YSYEKL. Trimming took 0 bases from V and 3 from J; bases not matched to a gene: 7. The CDR3 runs to 16 residues. The CDR3 sequence: CASSQDRPAGEETQYF. In DNA form, the CDR3 reads TGCGCCAGCAGCCAAGATCGCCCCGCGGGAGAAGAGACCCAGTACTTC.

The chain employs TRBV5-6 and TRBJ2-2; TRBD1 might be the D (6 bases). Germline V gives CDR1 SGHDT, CDR2 YYEEEE. V lost 0 bases and J lost 0, with 9 bases in between. There are 16 residues in the CDR3. Here the CDR3 reads CASSLAGQSNTGELFF. The CDR3 region has the DNA TGTGCCAGCAGCTTGGCCGGACAGTCGAACACCGGGGAGCTGTTTTTT.

V gene TRBV9 combines with J gene TRBJ2-2; the match to TRBD1 covers 8 bases. Germline CDR1 and CDR2: SGDLS and YYNGEE. The CDR3 has 15 amino acids. The V gene end was trimmed by 4 bases and the J gene end by 5 bases; junction bases not matched to a gene: 7. As DNA, the CDR3 is TGTGCCAGCAGCCCAACAGGGGGAAATACCGGGGAGCTGTTTTTT. It is translated as CASSPTGGNTGELFF.